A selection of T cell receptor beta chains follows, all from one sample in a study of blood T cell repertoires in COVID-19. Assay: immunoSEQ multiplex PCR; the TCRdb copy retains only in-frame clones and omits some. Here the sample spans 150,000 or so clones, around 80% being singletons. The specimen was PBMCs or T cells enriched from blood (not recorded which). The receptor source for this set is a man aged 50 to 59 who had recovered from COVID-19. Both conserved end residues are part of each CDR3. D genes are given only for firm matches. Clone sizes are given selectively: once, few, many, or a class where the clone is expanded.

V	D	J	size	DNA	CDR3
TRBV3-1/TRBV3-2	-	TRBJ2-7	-	TGTGCCAGCAGCCCCCCGGTTGCGGTGGCTAGCGAGCAGTACTTC	CASSPPVAVASEQYF
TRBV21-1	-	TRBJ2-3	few	TGTGCCAGCAGCTATCGGGAGAACAAAGATACGCAGTATTTT	CASSYRENKDTQYF
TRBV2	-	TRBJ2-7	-	TGTGCCAGCACAAGCGGCCAAAACTACGAGCAGTACTTC	CASTSGQNYEQYF
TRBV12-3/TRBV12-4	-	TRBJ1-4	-	TGTGCCAGCAGACGACAGAGTAATGAAAAACTGTTTTTT	CASRRQSNEKLFF
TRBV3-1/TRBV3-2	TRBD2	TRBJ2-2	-	TGTGCCAGCAGTCAGATTAGCGGGAGAGCCGGGGAGCTGTTTTTT	CASSQISGRAGELFF
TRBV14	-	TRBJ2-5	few	TGTGCCAGCAGCCAAGTCTTACAGGGAGGGGAGACCCAGTACTTC	CASSQVLQGGETQYF
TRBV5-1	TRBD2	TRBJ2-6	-	TGCGCCAGCAGCTGGGGACTAGAAGCTCTGGCGGTCGGGGCCAACGTCCTGACTTTC	CASSWGLEALAVGANVLTF
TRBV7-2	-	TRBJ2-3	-	TGTGCCAGCAGCTACTACGACACAGATACGCAGTATTTT	CASSYYDTDTQYF
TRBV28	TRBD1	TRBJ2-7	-	TGTGCCAGCACCCAGGGGGAGCAGCGACAGTACTTC	CASTQGEQRQYF
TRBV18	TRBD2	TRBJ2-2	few	TGTGCCAGCTCACCATCCGGGACTAGCGGCACCGGGGAGCTGTTTTTT	CASSPSGTSGTGELFF
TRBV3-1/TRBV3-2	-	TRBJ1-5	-	TGTGCCAGCAGCCCACCCGGGGGTGGACAGCCCCAGCATTTT	CASSPPGGGQPQHF
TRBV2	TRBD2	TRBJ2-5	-	TGTGCCAGCCGGACTAGCGGGGGACAAGAGACCCAGTACTTC	CASRTSGGQETQYF
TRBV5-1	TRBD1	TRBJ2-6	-	TGCGCCAGCAGCCCGGTGGGGACAGGGGGGCCTGGGGCCAACGTCCTGACTTTC	CASSPVGTGGPGANVLTF
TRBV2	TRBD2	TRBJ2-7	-	TGTGCCAGCAGAGTACTAGCGGGGGGGCAGGACGAGCAGTACTTC	CASRVLAGGQDEQYF
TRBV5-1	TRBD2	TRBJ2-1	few	TGCGCCAGCAGCATAACCGTACTAGCGGGGGTCTTAAATGAGCAGTTCTTC	CASSITVLAGVLNEQFF
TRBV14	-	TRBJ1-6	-	TGTGCCAGCAGCCATAGGCTAGGAGCGGATTCACCCCTCCACTTT	CASSHRLGADSPLHF
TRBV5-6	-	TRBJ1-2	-	TGTGCCAGCAGCTTGGGACAGGACAATGGCTACACCTTC	CASSLGQDNGYTF
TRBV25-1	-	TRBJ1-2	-	TGTGCCAGCAGGCAGGGAAACTATGGCTACACCTTC	CASRQGNYGYTF
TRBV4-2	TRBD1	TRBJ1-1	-	TGTGCCAGCAGCCAACCACCGGGACAGTTGAACACTGAAGCTTTCTTT	CASSQPPGQLNTEAFF
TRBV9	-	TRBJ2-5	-	TGTGCCAGCAGCGACCTACGAGAGACCCAGTACTTC	CASSDLRETQYF